Presented here are 26 T cell receptor beta chains from one specimen sequenced in a study of cytomegalovirus exposure and HLA in healthy donors. Use of 60 Vbeta and 13 Jbeta primers characterized the PCR. TCRdb's copy holds only in-frame clones and misses some; the assay was immunoSEQ multiplex PCR. The table shows roughly 170,000 clones, with around 80% occurring only once. Sequences were obtained from PBMCs. The receptors shown here come from a female donor in good health and CMV-seronegative.

V usage is TRBV27 and J usage is TRBJ1-2; D may be TRBD1 (6 bases). Trimming took off 6 bases at V and 7 bases at J, with 24 bases between the two ends. CDR3 length equals 16 residues. Germline loops: CDR1 MNHEY, CDR2 SMNVEV (reference sequence). The CDR3 loop reads CASSLHGTTLGSGYTF. DNA of the CDR3: TGTGCCAGCAGCCTCCACGGGACAACCCTTGGCAGTGGCTACACCTTC.

The V gene is TRBV28, the J gene TRBJ1-4; D is possibly TRBD1 (6 bases). V lost 6 bases and J 8 bases, leaving 19 bases between the germline ends. The CDR3 runs 15 residues. CDR1 is MDHEN and CDR2 is SYDVKM in the germline V gene. In DNA form, the CDR3 reads TGTGCCAGCAGCGCGCCCAGGGGCGCAGGGGAAAAACTGTTTTTT. It codes for CASSAPRGAGEKLFF.

This rearrangement joins TRBV5-1 to TRBJ2-3; D is unclear. Deletions cut 5 bases from V and 0 bases from J, with 10 bases between. This CDR3 is 14 amino acids long. CDR1 is SGHRS, CDR2 YFSETQ, per germline. The CDR3 DNA is TGCGCCAGCAGGGAGTACGGGAGCACAGATACGCAGTATTTT. Translation gives CASREYGSTDTQYF.

In its sample, this clone was seen a few times. CDR3 nucleotide sequence: TGTGCCAGTTCTCCCGGGAGGGGCAGCTATGGCTACACCTTC. Amino acids: CASSPGRGSYGYTF. The rearrangement joins TRBV19 to TRBJ1-2, with D perhaps TRBD1 (5 bases). V lost 8 bases and J lost 4, with 17 bases in between. CDR3 length equals 14 residues. Germline V gives CDR1 LNHDA, CDR2 SQIVND (reference sequence). Combining the CDR3 with reference TRBV19 and TRBJ1-2 gives the whole variable domain DGGITQSPKYLFRKEGQNVTLSCEQNLNHDAMYWYRQDPGQGLRLIYYSQIVNDFQKGDIAEGYSVSREKKESFPLTVTSAQKNPTAFYLCASSPGRGSYGYTFGSGTRLTVV.

V is TRBV20-1 and J is TRBJ1-4, with D possibly TRBD1 on 5 matching bases. This CDR3 is built from 11 residues. Germline CDR1 reads DFQATT; CDR2 reads SNEGSKA (reference sequence). The CDR3 region is CSLDGGEKLFF. The CDR3 region has the DNA TGCAGCCTAGACGGGGGGGAAAAACTGTTTTTT.

This CDR3 reads CASTRTASNYGYTF. As DNA, the CDR3 is TGCGCCAGCACGAGGACAGCGAGTAACTATGGCTACACCTTC. The chain couples TRBV10-2 to TRBJ1-2; a possible D gene is TRBD1 (6 bases). CDR1 WSHSY and CDR2 SAAADI come from the germline V gene. The CDR3 sequence is 14 residues long. V lost 7 bases and J 1 base, leaving 13 bases between the germline ends.

This chain uses TRBV5-8 with TRBJ1-5, with a tentative D call TRBD1 (5 bases). V lost 4 bases to trimming and J lost 4 bases, with 12 bases between them. Germline V gene sequence: CDR1 SGHTS, CDR2 YDEGEE. The CDR3 is 14 amino acids. CDR3 DNA sequence: TGTGCCAGCAGCACAGGATTAGCAAATCAGCCCCAGCATTTT. Translation: CASSTGLANQPQHF.

The chain couples TRBV2 to TRBJ2-2; 9 nucleotides match TRBD1. Germline assignment: CDR1 SNHLY and CDR2 FYNNEI. This CDR3 is 15 amino acids long. The J segment lost 7 bases and the V segment lost 4 bases, leaving 7 bases of the junction unmatched. CDR3 loop: CASSVYRGQGGELFF. CDR3 coding DNA: TGTGCCAGCAGTGTATACAGGGGGCAGGGCGGGGAGCTGTTTTTT.

The V call is TRBV7-3, the J call TRBJ1-1; 7 bases align to TRBD1. V was clipped by 6 bases and J by 1 base; unmatched bases: 5. Germline loops: CDR1 SGHTA, CDR2 FQGTGA. The CDR3 runs to 14 residues. Here the CDR3 reads CASSTGTENTEAFF. Written as DNA, the CDR3 is TGTGCCAGCAGTACCGGGACAGAGAACACTGAAGCTTTCTTT.

The chain has TRBV7-9 and TRBJ1-1; 7 nucleotides match TRBD1. Germline V CDR1 and CDR2: SEHNR, FQNEAQ (reference sequence). CDR3 size: 14 residues. V shed 5 bases, J shed 1 base, and the junction held 4 bases outside the gene matches. As DNA, the CDR3 is TGTGCCAGCAGCCCACCAGGGGGGAACACTGAAGCTTTCTTT. Protein product: CASSPPGGNTEAFF. Full variable domain (missing parts from reference TRBV7-9 and TRBJ1-1): DTGVSQNPRHKITKRGQNVTFRCDPISEHNRLYWYRQTLGQGPEFLTYFQNEAQLEKSRLLSDRFSAERPKGSFSTLEIQRTEQGDSAMYLCASSPPGGNTEAFFGQGTRLTVV.

J is TRBJ2-7 and V is TRBV28; 7 bases are a match to TRBD1. CDR3 length: 14 residues. CDR1 and CDR2 (germline): MDHEN, SYDVKM. With 5 bases clipped from V and 2 bases from J, the junction kept 6 bases outside the gene matches. CDR3 coding DNA: TGTGCCAGCAGTCTACAGGGGCCCCCCTACGAGCAGTACTTC. It yields the protein CASSLQGPPYEQYF.

This sequence joins TRBV19 and TRBJ2-1; weak D call: TRBD2 (6 bases). The V and J ends lost 3 bases and 2 bases respectively, with 11 bases between them. Germline V lookup: CDR1 LNHDA, CDR2 SQIVND (reference sequence). This CDR3 is 15 amino acids long. The CDR3 spells CASSMSAGPYNEQFF. CDR3 DNA sequence: TGTGCCAGTAGTATGTCAGCGGGTCCCTACAATGAGCAGTTCTTC.

The rearrangement uses TRBV27 and TRBJ2-7; 7 nucleotides align to TRBD1. J was trimmed by 4 bases and V by 5 bases; bases with no gene match: 14. CDR1 MNHEY and CDR2 SMNVEV come from the germline V gene (reference sequence). The CDR3 consists of 16 residues. CDR3 sequence: CASSPGQPHWGYEQYF. The DNA of the CDR3 is TGTGCCAGCAGTCCGGGACAGCCCCATTGGGGTTACGAGCAGTACTTC.

In DNA, the CDR3 is TGTGCCAGCAGCACCGCGACAGCTAACTATGGCTACACCTTC. It is translated as CASSTATANYGYTF. The rearrangement joins TRBV5-5 to TRBJ1-2, with D possibly matching TRBD1 (5 bases). The CDR3 sequence is 14 residues long. Germline values: CDR1 SGHKS, CDR2 YYEKEE (reference sequence). V was trimmed by 4 bases and J by 0 bases, leaving 10 bases between them. Filled out from reference TRBV5-5 and TRBJ1-2, the complete variable domain reads DAGVTQSPTHLIKTRGQQVTLRCSPISGHKSVSWYQQVLGQGPQFIFQYYEKEERGRGNFPDRFSARQFPNYSSELNVNALLLGDSALYLCASSTATANYGYTFGSGTRLTVV.

The rearrangement uses TRBV28 and TRBJ2-7; TRBD2 matches 8 bases. After removal of 7 bases from V and 5 bases from J, the junction contained 7 bases not matched to a gene. Germline V lookup: CDR1 MDHEN, CDR2 SYDVKM. This CDR3 comprises 13 residues. CDR3 bases: TGTGCCAGCAACGCCGGGACTAGAAACGAGCAGTACTTC. Amino acids: CASNAGTRNEQYF.

The rearrangement joins TRBV4-3 to TRBJ1-5, with TRBD1 as a possible D gene (6 bases). This CDR3 spans 14 amino acids. Germline lookup yields CDR1 LGHNA and CDR2 YSLEER. V lost 0 bases and J 6 bases, leaving 9 bases between the germline ends. The DNA of the CDR3 is TGCGCCAGCAGCCAAGACACACAGGGTCAGCCCCAGCATTTT. Translation: CASSQDTQGQPQHF.

This chain connects TRBV10-3 to TRBJ1-4, with 12 bases lining up with TRBD1. V was clipped by 10 bases and J by 6 bases; unmatched bases: 6. Germline CDR1 reads ENHRY; CDR2 reads SYGVKD. CDR3 length: 14 amino acids. The CDR3 is CATAGQGAYEKLFF. As DNA, the CDR3 is TGTGCCACAGCGGGACAGGGGGCTTATGAAAAACTGTTTTTT.

The table lists this clone with a count of one. This chain links TRBV7-9 with TRBJ1-1, with 7 bases lining up with TRBD1. Per germline, CDR1 SEHNR and CDR2 FQNEAQ (reference sequence). V was pared by 7 bases and J by 5 bases, with 10 bases of the junction left unmatched. This CDR3 is 14 amino acids long. CDR3 bases: TGTGCCAGCATCCAACAGGGGATTCATACTGAAGCTTTCTTT. Residues: CASIQQGIHTEAFF.

The rearrangement links TRBV18 to TRBJ2-3; D not certain. Germline assignment: CDR1 KGHSH and CDR2 LQKENI. Trimming took 2 bases from V and 3 from J, leaving 12 bases between them. This CDR3 contains 15 residues. CDR3 sequence (DNA): TGTGCCAGCTCACCAGGTTTGCAGGCTACAGATACGCAGTATTTT. The encoded protein is CASSPGLQATDTQYF.

The CDR3 here is CASSVPGLGQYF. As DNA, the CDR3 is TGTGCCAGCAGCGTACCCGGACTAGGGCAGTATTTT. The chain recombines TRBV5-6 with TRBJ2-3; TRBD2 matches 7 bases. V dropped 4 bases and J dropped 11; count of bases not matched to a gene: 7. The CDR3 covers 12 residues. Per germline, CDR1 SGHDT and CDR2 YYEEEE.

Concerning this clone itself: The same CDR3 can be traced to other DNA sequences in this sample. V gene TRBV5-1 combines with J gene TRBJ2-3; 7 bases line up with TRBD1. The V gene's germline CDR1 is SGHRS and CDR2 YFSETQ. The CDR3 extends over 14 amino acids. The junction had 2 bases not matched to a gene; V was cut back by 0 bases and J by 4 bases. CDR3 loop: CASSLGQGADTQYF. CDR3 in DNA: TGCGCCAGCAGCTTGGGACAGGGCGCAGATACGCAGTATTTT.

The chain has TRBV9 and TRBJ2-7; D possibly corresponds to TRBD2 (5 bases). V shed 3 bases and J shed 6 bases, with 16 bases lying between them. The CDR3 extends over 14 amino acids. Germline CDR1 and CDR2: SGDLS and YYNGEE. CDR3 nucleotide sequence: TGTGCCAGCAGCGACCGGACTGGGAACTCCGAGCAGTACTTC. Translated, it gives CASSDRTGNSEQYF.

DNA of the CDR3: TGTGCCAGCAGCTTTCGGGAGGCCCAGTACTTC. Protein sequence: CASSFREAQYF. This chain connects TRBV11-2 to TRBJ2-5; 7 positions agree with TRBD2. Germline V lookup: CDR1 SGHAT, CDR2 FQNNGV. The CDR3 length is 11 residues. V gave up 3 bases and J gave up 9 bases; unmatched junction bases: 1.

The rearrangement uses TRBV5-1 and TRBJ2-7, with D perhaps matching TRBD2 (5 bases). This CDR3 is 15 amino acids long. Deletions cut 1 base from V and 3 bases from J, with 14 bases between. CDR1 and CDR2 (germline): SGHRS, YFSETQ. In nucleotides, the CDR3 is TGCGCCAGCAGCTTGTTTGGGGTGGGGAGCTACGAGCAGTACTTC. Protein product: CASSLFGVGSYEQYF.

V and J are TRBV30 and TRBJ1-2, with a possible D match to TRBD1 (5 bases). CDR3 size: 13 residues. Germline V gene sequence: CDR1 GTSNPN, CDR2 SVGIG (reference sequence). V gave up 0 bases and J gave up 8 bases, with 13 bases separating them. In DNA form, the CDR3 reads TGTGCCTGGAGTGTAGGTGGGGCCAAGGGCTACACCTTC. Translating it yields CAWSVGGAKGYTF. The variable domain in full, with the rest retrieved from reference TRBV30 and TRBJ1-2, is SQTIHQWPATLVQPVGSPLSLECTVEGTSNPNLYWYRQAAGRGLQLLFYSVGIGQISSEVPQNLSASRPQDRQFILSSKKLLLSDSGFYLCAWSVGGAKGYTFGSGTRLTVV.

This clone was observed a few times. The chain recombines TRBV4-1 with TRBJ2-5; 14 positions match TRBD2. Unmatched junction bases numbered 10, after V lost 0 bases and J lost 4 bases. CDR1 and CDR2 (germline): MGHRA, YSYEKL. There are 19 residues in the CDR3. CDR3 protein: CASSQEVKTSGGAAETQYF. Written as DNA, the CDR3 is TGCGCCAGCAGCCAAGAGGTTAAGACTAGCGGGGGGGCCGCAGAGACCCAGTACTTC.